This TCR beta chain is drawn from a study of technical replicates of blood from a few donors. V was trimmed by 3 bases and J by 0 bases, leaving 9 bases between them. The V gene's germline CDR1 is PRHDT and CDR2 FYEKMQ (reference sequence). This CDR3 region has 16 residues. TCRdb keeps only in-frame clones here, not all; method: immunoSEQ multiplex PCR. The sample shows tens of thousands of clones, over 90% of them seen only once. This clonotype was obtained from a human donor in good health. Some clones in this sample may be carry-over from other donors' samples. The source material was PBMCs. The chain recombines TRBV13 with TRBJ1-6; D remains ambiguous. The CDR3 DNA sequence: TGTGCCAGCAGCTTTGGTTGGAGCTCCTATAATTCACCCCTCCACTTT. Protein sequence: CASSFGWSSYNSPLHF. Supplemented by reference TRBV13 and TRBJ1-6, the full variable domain reads AAGVIQSPRHLIKEKRETATLKCYPIPRHDTVYWYQQGPGQDPQFLISFYEKMQSDKGSIPDRFSAQQFSDYHSELNMSSLELGDSALYFCASSFGWSSYNSPLHFGNGTRLTVT.